The T cell receptor (beta chain) under discussion was sequenced for a study of blood T cells in healthy people across ages. This CDR3 is 14 amino acids long. In germline, CDR1 is SNHLY, CDR2 FYNNEI. The V gene lost 4 bases and the J gene lost 2 bases, with 11 bases spanning the gap. The second PCR ran roughly 6 to 11 cycles with a sample-barcoded 5' primer and J-beta primers. A single record per CDR3 protein comes from TCRdb applying MiXCR to the 5' RACE reads. The data contain about 1.1 million distinct CDR3 sequences, about two fifths of them seen just once; the ten biggest clones take up roughly 13%.

The chain is built from TRBV2 and TRBJ1-1; D gene ambiguous. This sequence originates from a man aged 18 to 30 in good health. The sequenced sample was blood. CDR3 nucleotide sequence: TGTGCCAGCAGTGTCGGACGGGGAAACACTGAAGCTTTCTTT. Its translation is CASSVGRGNTEAFF.